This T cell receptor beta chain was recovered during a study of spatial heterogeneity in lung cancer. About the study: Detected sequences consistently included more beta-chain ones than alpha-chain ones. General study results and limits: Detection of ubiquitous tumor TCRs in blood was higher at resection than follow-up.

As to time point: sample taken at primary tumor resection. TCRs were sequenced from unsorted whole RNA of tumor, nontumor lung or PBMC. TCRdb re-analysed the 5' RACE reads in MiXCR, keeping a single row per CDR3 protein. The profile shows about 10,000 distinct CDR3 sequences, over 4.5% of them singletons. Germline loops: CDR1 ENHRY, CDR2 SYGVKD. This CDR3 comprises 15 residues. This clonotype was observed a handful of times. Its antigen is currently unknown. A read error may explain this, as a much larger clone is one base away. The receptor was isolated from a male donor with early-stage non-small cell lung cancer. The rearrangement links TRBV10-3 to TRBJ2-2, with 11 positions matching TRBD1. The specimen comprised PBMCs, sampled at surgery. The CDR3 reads CVISGGTGGTGELFF. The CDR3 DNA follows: TGTGTCATCAGTGGAGGGACAGGGGGGACCGGGGAGCTGTTTTTT.